Below, 17 T cell receptor beta chains from the same sample are listed, as sequenced in a study of blood T cell repertoires in COVID-19. TCRdb's table, derived via immunoSEQ multiplex PCR, lists solely in-frame clones and lacks some. This table holds approximately 60,000 clones, approximately 84% found once. Sequencing input: peripheral blood. All receptors derive from a man between 50 and 59 years old with active COVID-19.

The chain is built from TRBV7-2 and TRBJ2-7; TRBD1 matches at 8 bases. V lost 3 bases to trimming and J lost 3 bases; unmatched junction nucleotides: 10. Germline V gives CDR1 SGHTA, CDR2 FQGNSA. CDR3 size: 16 residues. The CDR3 loop is CASSFDRGHINYEQYF. DNA of the CDR3: TGTGCCAGCAGCTTCGACAGGGGCCATATAAACTACGAGCAGTACTTC.

The chain joins TRBV9 to TRBJ1-2; a possible D gene is TRBD1 (6 bases). The CDR3 sequence is 17 residues long. Germline values: CDR1 SGDLS, CDR2 YYNGEE. The V gene lost 4 bases and the J gene lost 5 bases, with 24 bases spanning the gap. CDR3 DNA sequence: TGTGCCAGCAGCCCATCGCCAGGGGTGAAGGGTGGATATGGCTACACCTTC. As protein: CASSPSPGVKGGYGYTF.

The genes are TRBV6-6 and TRBJ2-7, with D hard to call. The germline CDR1 and CDR2 sequences are MNHNY and SVGAGI (reference sequence). The V end lost 4 bases, the J end lost 4 bases, and 11 bases lay between the germline ends. The CDR3 sequence is 13 residues long. This CDR3 is CASSFQFEYEQYF. CDR3 DNA sequence: TGTGCCAGCAGTTTCCAGTTTGAATACGAGCAGTACTTC.

The chain links TRBV12-3 or TRBV12-4 to TRBJ2-7; D gene uncertain. V was trimmed by 1 base and J by 2 bases, leaving 6 bases between them. The CDR3 spans 13 residues. The CDR3 sequence: CASSLGLTYEQYF. The CDR3 DNA reads TGTGCCAGCAGTTTAGGACTCACCTACGAGCAGTACTTC.

The chain links TRBV6-4 to TRBJ2-3, with D possibly TRBD1 on 6 matching bases. This CDR3 spans 13 amino acids. V was pared by 4 bases and J by 2 bases, with 7 bases between. Germline CDR1 and CDR2: MRHNA and SNTAGT. Here the CDR3 DNA reads TGTGCCAGCAGTGCAGGGGACACAGATACGCAGTATTTT. It translates to CASSAGDTDTQYF.

The chain uses TRBV19 and TRBJ1-3, with 9 bases aligning to TRBD1. The CDR3 covers 13 residues. Germline assignment: CDR1 LNHDA and CDR2 SQIVND (reference sequence). V was clipped by 10 bases and J by 4 bases; unmatched bases: 5. CDR3 protein: CATGDRVGNTIYF. As DNA, the CDR3 is TGTGCCACCGGGGACAGGGTCGGAAACACCATATATTTT.

The chain links TRBV12-5 to TRBJ2-7, with a possible D match to TRBD2 (5 bases). V was clipped by 6 bases and J by 2 bases, with 11 bases between them. The CDR3 runs to 13 residues. The germline V gene has CDR1 LGHNT and CDR2 FRNRAP. CDR3 sequence (DNA): TGTGCTAGTGGCCTCGGGATAACCTACGAGCAGTACTTC. Residues: CASGLGITYEQYF.

The table lists this clone with a few counts. The genes are TRBV3-1 (or the pseudogene TRBV3-2) and TRBJ1-6; D may be TRBD1 (6 bases). V dropped 0 bases and J dropped 7 bases, with 13 bases sitting between them. This CDR3 spans 16 amino acids. Germline V gene sequence: CDR1 LGHDT, CDR2 YNNKEL (reference sequence). CDR3 sequence: CASSQDRYRENSPLHF. CDR3 DNA sequence: TGTGCCAGCAGCCAAGATCGGTACAGGGAAAATTCACCCCTCCACTTT.

The chain couples TRBV29-1 to TRBJ2-3; TRBD1 might be the D (8 bases). Germline CDR1 SQVTM, CDR2 ANQGSEA. The CDR3 runs 13 residues. CDR3 amino acids: CALQQGGTDTQYF. The DNA of the CDR3 is TGCGCCCTTCAACAGGGGGGGACAGATACGCAGTATTTT.

The V gene is TRBV7-6, the J gene TRBJ2-1; 12 nucleotides line up with TRBD1. Germline loops: CDR1 SGHVS, CDR2 FNYEAQ. The V and J ends lost 2 bases and 0 bases, in that order; junction bases with no gene match: 11. This CDR3 is 20 amino acids long. The CDR3 reads CASSLSRDRGRKSSYNEQFF. The CDR3 DNA reads TGTGCCAGCAGCTTATCGAGGGACAGGGGGCGGAAAAGCTCCTACAATGAGCAGTTCTTC. The variable domain in full, completed from reference TRBV7-6 and TRBJ2-1, reads GAGVSQSPRYKVTKRGQDVALRCDPISGHVSLYWYRQALGQGPEFLTYFNYEAQQDKSGLPNDRFSAERPEGSISTLTIQRTEQRDSAMYRCASSLSRDRGRKSSYNEQFFGPGTRLTVL.

V usage is TRBV6-5 and J usage is TRBJ1-2; 9 positions match TRBD1. V was pared by 7 bases and J by 7 bases, with 13 bases of the junction left unmatched. The CDR3 loop spans 15 amino acids. In germline, CDR1 is MNHEY, CDR2 SVGAGI. CDR3 coding DNA: TGTGCCAGCACCACCGGGGGTACAGGGGGCGGTGGCTACACCTTC. Translating it yields CASTTGGTGGGGYTF.

The chain couples TRBV5-5 to TRBJ2-1; 8 nucleotides align to TRBD2. CDR1 and CDR2 (germline): SGHKS, YYEKEE (reference sequence). The junction had 8 bases not matched to a gene; V was cut back by 2 bases and J by 10 bases. The CDR3 is 14 amino acids. Here the CDR3 DNA reads TGTGCCAGCAGCTTAGCAGCGGGAGATGACGAGCAGTTCTTC. As protein: CASSLAAGDDEQFF.

This rearrangement joins TRBV7-2 to TRBJ1-6, with a tentative D call TRBD1 (6 bases). The ends were cut back, 6 bases at V and 0 bases at J, with 9 bases in the middle. Germline loops: CDR1 SGHTA, CDR2 FQGNSA. The CDR3 is 15 amino acids. The CDR3 DNA is TGTGCCAGCAGAACGGACAGCTCCTATAATTCACCCCTCCACTTT. Its translation is CASRTDSSYNSPLHF. The full variable domain, in which reference TRBV7-2 and TRBJ1-6 provide the parts outside the CDR3, is GAGVSQSPSNKVTEKGKDVELRCDPISGHTALYWYRQSLGQGLEFLIYFQGNSAPDKSGLPSDRFSAERTGGSVSTLTIQRTQQEDSAVYLCASRTDSSYNSPLHFGNGTRLTVT.

The rearrangement links TRBV28 to TRBJ1-2; 7 bases agree with TRBD1. The germline V gene encodes CDR1 MDHEN and CDR2 SYDVKM. CDR3 length equals 12 residues. For the CDR3, the DNA is TGTGCAGGGGGCAGGGCGTCCTATGGCTACACCTTC. It encodes CAGGRASYGYTF.

This rearrangement joins TRBV11-3 to TRBJ2-2; D ambiguous. Trimming cost V 1 base and J 5 bases, with 5 bases left between them. The CDR3 is 13 amino acids. Germline CDR1 reads SGHNT; CDR2 reads YENEEA. This CDR3 is CASSLASTGELFF. The CDR3, as DNA: TGTGCCAGCAGCTTAGCTTCTACCGGGGAGCTGTTTTTT.

The chain has TRBV7-2 and TRBJ2-7; D possibly corresponds to TRBD1 (5 bases). Germline CDR1 reads SGHTA; CDR2 reads FQGNSA. This CDR3 is built from 14 residues. Trimming pared 2 bases from V and 0 bases from J, leaving 8 bases between. The DNA of the CDR3 is TGTGCCAGCAGCTTAAGGACAAGCTCCTACGAGCAGTACTTC. It yields the protein CASSLRTSSYEQYF. Full variable domain (rest looked up from reference TRBV7-2 and TRBJ2-7): GAGVSQSPSNKVTEKGKDVELRCDPISGHTALYWYRQSLGQGLEFLIYFQGNSAPDKSGLPSDRFSAERTGGSVSTLTIQRTQQEDSAVYLCASSLRTSSYEQYFGPGTRLTVT.

The rearrangement joins TRBV5-4 to TRBJ1-1, with D perhaps TRBD1 (6 bases). The CDR3 loop spans 16 amino acids. CDR1 and CDR2 from the germline V gene are SGHNT and YYREEE (reference sequence). V shed 3 bases and J shed 1 base, with 16 bases lying between them. CDR3 in amino acids: CASSWGGALTNTEAFF. For the CDR3, the DNA is TGTGCCAGCAGCTGGGGGGGGGCCCTTACGAACACTGAAGCTTTCTTT.